The 3 T cell receptor beta chains below all came from one sample that was sequenced in a study of cytomegalovirus exposure and HLA in healthy donors (dated by TCRdb to the late 2010s). Library generation was performed with the immunoSEQ multiplex PCR assay. For the multiplex PCR, a mixture combining 60 forward primers for TCR Vbeta segments and 13 reverse primers for TCR Jbeta segments was used. Not all clones reach the TCRdb copy of this immuneACCESS table, which keeps in-frame sequences only. Checked studies attribute under half of the gap to unresolved V genes and leave the rest unexplained. For this sample there are under 250,000 clones; approximately 82% appear just once. 0.6% to 0.7% of the sample rests with the top ten. What was sequenced was PBMCs. The receptor source for this set is a man between 18 and 35 years old in good health and CMV-seronegative.

This clone showed up just a few times. The V call is TRBV11-2, the J call TRBJ2-7, with D tentatively TRBD2 (7 bases). The germline V gene encodes CDR1 SGHAT and CDR2 FQNNGV. CDR3 length equals 15 residues. V was shortened by 5 bases and J by 1 base, with 15 bases between the two germline ends. CDR3 in amino acids: CASSPHGGASYEQYF. For the CDR3, the DNA is TGTGCCAGCAGCCCCCATGGGGGGGCTTCCTACGAGCAGTACTTC.

This clone was counted only a few times. This chain connects TRBV2 to TRBJ2-3; a possible D gene is TRBD2 (6 bases). The germline gives CDR1 SNHLY, CDR2 FYNNEI. The CDR3 consists of 15 residues. V was trimmed by 3 bases and J by 2 bases, leaving 12 bases between them. The chain's CDR3 is CASSETRPITDTQYF. The CDR3 DNA is TGTGCCAGCAGTGAGACTAGACCCATCACAGATACGCAGTATTTT.

This clone was recorded only once. The chain uses TRBV7-2 and TRBJ1-5; 8 bases agree with TRBD1. Germline-derived CDR1 and CDR2 are SGHTA and FQGNSA. The CDR3 covers 15 residues. With V trimmed by 3 bases and J by 4 bases, 5 bases remained unmatched. The DNA of the CDR3 is TGTGCCAGCAGCTTGACAGGGGCCCGAAATCAGCCCCAGCATTTT. Protein sequence: CASSLTGARNQPQHF.